These T cell receptor beta chains were read from a single sample in a study of T cells in Graves' hyperthyroidism and ophthalmopathy. TCRdb independently ran MiXCR on the multiplex PCR reads; one entry per CDR3 protein. The sample holds about 560,000 distinct CDR3 sequences, 13% to 15% seen once. Source material: blood. Receptor source: a woman in her forties with Graves' hyperthyroidism. Both conserved end residues are part of each CDR3. Each record gives: J gene, D gene, V gene, clone size, CDR3 DNA, CDR3 protein. The D gene is left open where the match is weak. Clone size is shown for a subset of rows, as once, few, many or a class of expanded clone.

TRBJ2-7	-	TRBV7-9	many	TGTGCCAGCAGCCGCACGGTGGGTACCTACGAGCAGTACTTC	CASSRTVGTYEQYF
TRBJ2-1	TRBD1	TRBV27	few	TGTGCCAGCAGTTTTCCCTCCGGGACAGGGGCTTGGGAGCAGTTCTTC	CASSFPSGTGAWEQFF
TRBJ2-1	-	TRBV14	few	TGTGCCAGCAGAGATGCCAACAATGAGCAGTTCTTC	CASRDANNEQFF
TRBJ1-2	TRBD1	TRBV5-1	-	TGCGCCAGCAGCTTGGGGACCGGGACAGGGCGGCTCTATGGCTACACCTTC	CASSLGTGTGRLYGYTF
TRBJ2-1	-	TRBV7-2	-	TGTGCCAGCAGCTTGGGGGCCTCCAATGAGCAGTTCTTC	CASSLGASNEQFF
TRBJ1-5	TRBD1	TRBV18	many	TGTGCCAGCTCACAGGGGACAGGGACTTATCAGCCCCAGCATTTT	CASSQGTGTYQPQHF
TRBJ1-1	TRBD1	TRBV11-2	many	TGTGCCAGCAGCAGAACGGGACAGGGTATTAAAGCTTTCTTT	CASSRTGQGIKAFF
TRBJ1-4	-	TRBV2	many	TGTGCCAGCAGTGACAGGACTAATGAAAAACTGTTTTTT	CASSDRTNEKLFF
TRBJ1-2	-	TRBV10-3	few	TGTGCCATCAGTGAGTCCTGGGGGGATGGCTACACCTTC	CAISESWGDGYTF
TRBJ2-1	TRBD2	TRBV7-2	many	TGTGCCAGCAGCTTAGATGTTAGCGGGACCTCCTACAATGAGCAGTTCTTC	CASSLDVSGTSYNEQFF
TRBJ1-1	-	TRBV20-1	few	TGCAGTGCTAGAAAATACACTGAAGCTTTCTTT	CSARKYTEAFF
TRBJ2-2	-	TRBV4-2	-	TGTGCCAGCAGCCAAGAACACTCACCGGGACGTAACACCGGGGAGCTGTTTTTT	CASSQEHSPGRNTGELFF
TRBJ1-1	-	TRBV18	few	TGTGCCAGCTCGTCCGGACAGTTGGAAGCTTTCTTT	CASSSGQLEAFF
TRBJ2-6	-	TRBV29-1	-	TGCAGCGTTCGCTCAGGGAGCTCTGGGGCCAACGTCCTGACTTTC	CSVRSGSSGANVLTF
TRBJ2-5	-	TRBV27	few	TGTGCCAGCAGTTTCGATCCCGCAGAGACCCAGTACTTC	CASSFDPAETQYF
TRBJ1-2	TRBD1	TRBV12-3/TRBV12-4	many	TGTGCCAGCAGAACTAATTCCGGGACAGGGGATGGCTACACCTTC	CASRTNSGTGDGYTF
TRBJ2-2	TRBD2	TRBV4-1	few	TGCGCCAGCCAAAGCGGGGGCAACACCGGGGAGCTGTTTTTT	CASQSGGNTGELFF
TRBJ2-2	-	TRBV7-9	few	TGTGCCAGCAGCCCCCCCGACCTGAACACCGGGGAGCTGTTTTTT	CASSPPDLNTGELFF
TRBJ2-1	TRBD2	TRBV4-1	few	TGCGCCAGCAGCCAAGGGGAGGGAAGCTCCTACAATGAGCAGTTCTTC	CASSQGEGSSYNEQFF
TRBJ2-7	-	TRBV12-3/TRBV12-4	many	TGTGCCAGCAGTTTTAAAGGGGCAGGGTCATCCTACGAGCAGTACTTC	CASSFKGAGSSYEQYF
TRBJ2-1	-	TRBV9	few	TGTGCCAGCAGCGTAGGACCGGGTGCTACAAATGAGCAGTTCTTC	CASSVGPGATNEQFF
TRBJ2-2	-	TRBV6-2/TRBV6-3	once	TGTGCCAGCAGTTACTCCCCGGGTGGCCTTGGCGGGGAGCTGTTTTTT	CASSYSPGGLGGELFF
TRBJ2-3	-	TRBV20-1	-	TGCAGTGCTAGGGCTCCACTAGGGACAGATACGCAGTATTTT	CSARAPLGTDTQYF
TRBJ2-5	TRBD2	TRBV9	few	TGTGCCAGCAGCGTAGCGGGCGGGGGTACTCAAGAGACCCAGTACTTC	CASSVAGGGTQETQYF
TRBJ2-7	TRBD1	TRBV12-3/TRBV12-4	many	TGTGCCAGCAGGGACAGGGGGGGTTCCTACGAGCAGTACTTC	CASRDRGGSYEQYF
TRBJ1-1	-	TRBV6-1	many	TGTGCCAGCAGTGAGGATCCCACTGAAGCTTTCTTT	CASSEDPTEAFF
TRBJ2-7	TRBD1	TRBV2	many	TGTGCCAGCACCCGAAGGGGGACAGGGGAAGAGCAGTACTTC	CASTRRGTGEEQYF
TRBJ2-4	-	TRBV28	many	TGTGCCAGCGGGCAGGGTTACGCCAAAAACATTCAGTACTTC	CASGQGYAKNIQYF
TRBJ2-3	-	TRBV7-2	many	TGTGCCAGCAGCTCCCAGGCCTCTAGCACAGATACGCAGTATTTT	CASSSQASSTDTQYF
TRBJ1-5	-	TRBV27	-	TGTGCCAGCAGCCCTGAGGGTAGCAATCAGCCCCAGCATTTT	CASSPEGSNQPQHF
TRBJ2-7	TRBD2	TRBV12-3/TRBV12-4	many	TGTGCCAGCAGTGTACCGGGACTAGCGGTCTACGAGCAGTACTTC	CASSVPGLAVYEQYF
TRBJ1-5	-	TRBV4-1	-	TGCGCCAGCAGCCAAGATATGTACAATCAGCCCCAGCATTTT	CASSQDMYNQPQHF
TRBJ1-5	TRBD1	TRBV7-3	many	TGTGCCAGCAGCATCGACAGGGATGAGCAGCCCCAGCATTTT	CASSIDRDEQPQHF
TRBJ1-1	-	TRBV9	few	TGTGCCAGCAGCGCCAGACCGCTGAACACTGAAGCTTTCTTT	CASSARPLNTEAFF
TRBJ1-1	-	TRBV2	-	TGTGCCAGCAGGGTGACAGGCAACACTGAAGCTTTCTTT	CASRVTGNTEAFF
TRBJ2-3	-	TRBV28	many	TGTGCCAGCAGTTTTCTCACCCTTCAGAGCACAGATACGCAGTATTTT	CASSFLTLQSTDTQYF
TRBJ2-1	-	TRBV5-1	few	TGCGCCAGCAGCGCTCTAGGCAATGAGCAGTTCTTC	CASSALGNEQFF
TRBJ2-6	-	TRBV19	few	TGTGCCAGTAGTCCCACAGCCTCTTCCAACGTCCTGACTTTC	CASSPTASSNVLTF
TRBJ2-5	-	TRBV12-3/TRBV12-4	many	TGTGCCAGCAGTTGGTACTTCCAAGAGACCCAGTACTTC	CASSWYFQETQYF
TRBJ2-2	TRBD2	TRBV6-6	-	TGTGCCAGCAGTTACTCGATGCGGGGCCTAGCGGGAAAAATAAACACCGGGGAGCTGTTTTTT	CASSYSMRGLAGKINTGELFF
TRBJ1-3	-	TRBV13	-	TGTGCCAGCAGCGTCGAGGGAGACTCTGGAAACACCATATATTTT	CASSVEGDSGNTIYF
TRBJ1-2	-	TRBV2	many	TGTGCCAGCAGTGAAGAGACGGTTTATGGCTACACCTTC	CASSEETVYGYTF
TRBJ2-5	TRBD1	TRBV29-1	many	TGCAGCGGGGGACAGGCCCAAGAGACCCAGTACTTC	CSGGQAQETQYF
TRBJ1-3	TRBD1	TRBV20-1	few	TGCAGTGCTTTGGGACAGGGGAATGGAAACACCATATATTTT	CSALGQGNGNTIYF
TRBJ1-2	-	TRBV28	many	TGTGCCAGCAGTTTAGTGGGCGGCCAAGGCGGAAACTATGGCTACACCTTC	CASSLVGGQGGNYGYTF
TRBJ1-6	-	TRBV12-3/TRBV12-4	many	TGTGCCAGCAGAGCAAACAGGGTTTCTGATTCACCCCTCCACTTT	CASRANRVSDSPLHF
TRBJ2-7	-	TRBV27	-	TGTGCCAGCAGCCCGGGGCCCCGCGAGCAGTACTTC	CASSPGPREQYF
TRBJ2-4	-	TRBV28	many	TGTGCCAGCAGTTCGAGACCGGGACGGAGTGAGGGGGGAAACATTCAGTACTTC	CASSSRPGRSEGGNIQYF
TRBJ2-1	-	TRBV2	many	TGTGCCAGCAGCTTGGATCAGATCCCCTACAATGAGCAGTTCTTC	CASSLDQIPYNEQFF
TRBJ1-1	-	TRBV11-3	many	TGTGCCAGCAGCTTATCCTTCTTGTATCTGGACGCCACTGAAGCTTTCTTT	CASSLSFLYLDATEAFF
TRBJ1-1	-	TRBV12-3/TRBV12-4	many	TGTGCCAGCAGCCTGAGGGGGGCTTTTGAAGCTTTCTTT	CASSLRGAFEAFF
TRBJ2-2	-	TRBV12-3/TRBV12-4	few	TGTGCCAGCATTCCGAGGAGCGGGCTCAACACCGGGGAGCTGTTTTTT	CASIPRSGLNTGELFF
TRBJ1-1	-	TRBV2	many	TGTGCCTCAACCGTCGGGCAGCTCGAAGATGAAGCTTTCTTT	CASTVGQLEDEAFF
TRBJ1-1	-	TRBV27	few	TGTGCCAGCAATTCGGGGCTGAACACTGAAGCTTTCTTT	CASNSGLNTEAFF